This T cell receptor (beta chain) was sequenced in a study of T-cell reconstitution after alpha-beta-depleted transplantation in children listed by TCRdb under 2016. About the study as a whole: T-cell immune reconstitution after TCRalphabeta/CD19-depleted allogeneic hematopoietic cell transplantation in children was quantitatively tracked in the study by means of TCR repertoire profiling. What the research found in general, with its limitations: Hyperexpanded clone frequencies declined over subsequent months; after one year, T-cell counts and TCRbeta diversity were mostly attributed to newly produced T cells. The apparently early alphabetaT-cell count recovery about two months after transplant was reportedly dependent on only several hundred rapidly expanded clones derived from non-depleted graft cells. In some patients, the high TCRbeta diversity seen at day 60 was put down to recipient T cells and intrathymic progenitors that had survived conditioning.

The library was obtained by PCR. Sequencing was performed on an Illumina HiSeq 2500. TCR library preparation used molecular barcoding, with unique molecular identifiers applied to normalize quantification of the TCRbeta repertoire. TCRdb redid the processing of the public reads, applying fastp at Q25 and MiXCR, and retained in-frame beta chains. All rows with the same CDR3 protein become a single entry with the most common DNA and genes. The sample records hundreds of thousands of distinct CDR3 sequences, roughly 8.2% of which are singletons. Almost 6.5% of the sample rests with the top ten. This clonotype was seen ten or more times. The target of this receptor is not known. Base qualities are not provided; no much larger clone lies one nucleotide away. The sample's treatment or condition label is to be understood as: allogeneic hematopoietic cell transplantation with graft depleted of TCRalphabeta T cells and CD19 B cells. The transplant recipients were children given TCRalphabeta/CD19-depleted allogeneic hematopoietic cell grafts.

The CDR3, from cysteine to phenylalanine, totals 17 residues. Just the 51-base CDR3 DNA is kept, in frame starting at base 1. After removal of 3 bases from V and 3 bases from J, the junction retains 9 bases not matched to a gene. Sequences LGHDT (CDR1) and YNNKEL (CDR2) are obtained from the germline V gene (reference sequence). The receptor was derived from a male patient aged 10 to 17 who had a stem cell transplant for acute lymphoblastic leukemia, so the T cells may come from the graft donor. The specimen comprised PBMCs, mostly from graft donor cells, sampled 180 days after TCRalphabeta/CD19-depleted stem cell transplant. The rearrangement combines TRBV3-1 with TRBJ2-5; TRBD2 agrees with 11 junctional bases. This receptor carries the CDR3 CASSQLELAGVEETQYF. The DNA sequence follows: TGTGCCAGCAGCCAGCTAGAACTAGCGGGAGTTGAAGAGACCCAGTACTTC.